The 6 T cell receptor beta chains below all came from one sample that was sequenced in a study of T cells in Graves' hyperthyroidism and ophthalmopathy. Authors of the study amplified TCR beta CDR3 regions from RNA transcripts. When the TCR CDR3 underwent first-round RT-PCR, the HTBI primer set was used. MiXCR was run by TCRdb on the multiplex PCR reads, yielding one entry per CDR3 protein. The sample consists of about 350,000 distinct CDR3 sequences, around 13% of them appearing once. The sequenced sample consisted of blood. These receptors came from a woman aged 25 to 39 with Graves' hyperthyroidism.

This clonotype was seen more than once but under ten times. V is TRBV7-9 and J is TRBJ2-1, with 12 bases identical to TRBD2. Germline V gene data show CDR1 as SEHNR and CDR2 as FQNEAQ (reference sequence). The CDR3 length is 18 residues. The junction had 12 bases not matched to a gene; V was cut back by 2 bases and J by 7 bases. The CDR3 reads CASSLSLQLTSGRNEQFF. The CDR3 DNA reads TGTGCCAGCAGCTTAAGTCTGCAGTTGACTAGCGGGAGAAATGAGCAGTTCTTC.

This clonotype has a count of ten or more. The CDR3 loop is CASRRSGQDEQYF. Written as DNA, the CDR3 is TGTGCCAGCAGGCGGTCCGGGCAGGACGAGCAGTACTTC. This chain uses TRBV28 with TRBJ2-7; D not resolved. CDR3 length equals 13 residues. Per germline, CDR1 MDHEN and CDR2 SYDVKM. V lost 6 bases, J lost 5 bases, and 14 bases lay in between.

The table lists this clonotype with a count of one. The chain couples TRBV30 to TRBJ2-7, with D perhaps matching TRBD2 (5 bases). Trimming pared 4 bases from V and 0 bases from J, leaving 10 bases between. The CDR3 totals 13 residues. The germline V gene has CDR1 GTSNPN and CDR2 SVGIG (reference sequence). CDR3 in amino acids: CAWMASGSYEQYF. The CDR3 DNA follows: TGTGCCTGGATGGCGAGCGGCTCCTACGAGCAGTACTTC.

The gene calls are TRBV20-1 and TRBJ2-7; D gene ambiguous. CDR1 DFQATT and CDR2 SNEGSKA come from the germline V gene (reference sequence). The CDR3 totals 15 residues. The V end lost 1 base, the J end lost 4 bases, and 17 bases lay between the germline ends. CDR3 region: CSARAYRKGLYEQYF. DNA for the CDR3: TGCAGTGCTAGAGCTTATAGAAAGGGTCTGTACGAGCAGTACTTC.

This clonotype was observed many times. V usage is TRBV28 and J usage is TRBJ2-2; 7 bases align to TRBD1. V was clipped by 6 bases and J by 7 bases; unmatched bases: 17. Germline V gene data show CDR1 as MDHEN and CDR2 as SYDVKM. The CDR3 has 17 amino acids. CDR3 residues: CASSPPGAGGLGGELFF. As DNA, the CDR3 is TGTGCCAGCAGCCCACCCGGGGCAGGGGGTTTGGGCGGGGAGCTGTTTTTT.

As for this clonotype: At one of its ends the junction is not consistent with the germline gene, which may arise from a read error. CDR3 in amino acids: CASSVGFAGKLFF. CDR3 DNA sequence: TGTGCCAGCAGTGTAGGATTTGCCGGGAAGCTGTTTTTT. This chain uses TRBV2 with TRBJ2-2; D is possibly TRBD2 (5 bases). Germline V gene data show CDR1 as SNHLY and CDR2 as FYNNEI. This CDR3 is built from 13 residues.